Listed here are 27 T cell receptor beta chains from one sample, sequenced in a study of T cells in Graves' hyperthyroidism and ophthalmopathy. Researchers took RNA transcripts and amplified the TCR beta CDR3 regions from them. HTBI primers were employed in a first-round RT-PCR of the TCR CDR3. TCRdb ran MiXCR on the multiplex PCR reads and lists one entry per CDR3 protein. The sample contains roughly 400,000 distinct CDR3 sequences, approximately 25% of which appear only once. Sequencing was done on a sample of blood. These receptors were collected from a man aged 50 to 60 with Graves' hyperthyroidism.

This clonotype was seen a few times. This sequence joins TRBV7-9 and TRBJ1-6, with D unclear. CDR3 length: 13 amino acids. Germline V CDR1 and CDR2: SEHNR, FQNEAQ (reference sequence). The germline V and J ends were trimmed by 6 bases and 3 bases, with 6 bases remaining between them. CDR3 in DNA: TGTGCCAGCAGTTCGGGCTATAATTCACCCCTCCACTTT. Amino acids: CASSSGYNSPLHF.

The V gene is TRBV28, the J gene TRBJ1-2, with a possible D match to TRBD1 (5 bases). This CDR3 contains 15 residues. Trimming left V 3 bases short and J 7 bases short, with 18 bases between. In germline, CDR1 is MDHEN, CDR2 SYDVKM. The CDR3 bases are TGTGCCAGCAGTTTTGTTTATCCAGGGCGGGGTGGCTACACCTTC. The encoded protein is CASSFVYPGRGGYTF.

In this sample, this clonotype turned up a few times. V and J are TRBV5-1 and TRBJ2-1; the D gene is possibly TRBD2 (5 bases). V was clipped by 0 bases and J by 5 bases, with 6 bases between them. The germline CDR1 and CDR2 sequences are SGHRS and YFSETQ. CDR3 length: 13 residues. CDR3 region: CASSLAGNNEQFF. DNA for the CDR3: TGCGCCAGCAGCTTGGCCGGGAACAATGAGCAGTTCTTC.

The chain uses TRBV12-3 or TRBV12-4 and TRBJ2-4, with D unclear. The length of the CDR3 is 13 residues. V was clipped by 4 bases and J by 6 bases, with 10 bases between them. The CDR3 loop is CASSYFTSNIQYF. The CDR3 DNA sequence: TGTGCCAGCAGTTACTTCACCTCAAACATTCAGTACTTC.

The gene calls are TRBV20-1 and TRBJ2-5; 10 nucleotides agree with TRBD1. Germline V gives CDR1 DFQATT, CDR2 SNEGSKA (reference sequence). Trimming cost V 4 bases and J 7 bases; bases outside gene matches: 3. The CDR3 is 12 amino acids. The CDR3 coding sequence is TGCAGTGCTATCGGACAGGGGGGGACCCAGTACTTC. Protein product: CSAIGQGGTQYF.

As concerns this clonotype: A single base separates this from a much larger clone, so it may be a read error. The J gene is TRBJ2-1, the V gene TRBV28; TRBD1 or TRBD2 may be the D gene (6 bases each). This CDR3 spans 12 amino acids. Germline assignment: CDR1 MDHEN and CDR2 SYDVKM. Deletions cut 4 bases from V and 10 bases from J, with 11 bases between. CDR3 DNA: TGTGCCAGCAGTTCAAGGGGGGTAGAGCAGTTCTTC. Its translation: CASSSRGVEQFF.

This clonotype has at least ten counts. The J gene is TRBJ2-5, the V gene TRBV24-1, with TRBD1 matching over 7 bases. CDR3 length equals 16 residues. Germline V gives CDR1 KGHDR, CDR2 SFDVKD. V lost 3 bases, J lost 1 base, and 7 bases stayed unmatched. As DNA, the CDR3 is TGTGCCACCAGTGATCCTGGGACAGAGCGCCAAGAGACCCAGTACTTC. Translation gives CATSDPGTERQETQYF.

In the case of this clonotype: A read error may explain this, as a much larger clone is one base away. The final CDR3 position lacks the conserved phenylalanine or tryptophan, pointing to a likely read error. This chain links TRBV27 with TRBJ2-7; 13 bases line up with TRBD2. The CDR3 sequence is 17 residues long. Germline V gene lookup returns CDR1 MNHEY and CDR2 SMNVEV (reference sequence). Unmatched junction bases numbered 9, after V lost 2 bases and J lost 5 bases. CDR3 coding DNA: TGTGCCAGCAGTTTAGAGATGACTAGCGGGAGGTCGAACGAGCAGTACCTC. Translating gives CASSLEMTSGRSNEQYL.

This clonotype was detected only a few times. J is TRBJ2-3 and V is TRBV12-3 or TRBV12-4, with D unresolved. This CDR3 contains 14 residues. The ends were cut back, 5 bases at V and 6 bases at J, with 15 bases in the middle. The CDR3 reads CASSPLWNDDTQYF. For the CDR3, the DNA is TGTGCCAGCAGTCCCCTGTGGAATGACGATACGCAGTATTTT.

A remark on this clonotype: It is likely a read error, because the conserved phenylalanine at the end of the CDR3 is missing. The chain is built from TRBV28 and TRBJ2-7, with a weak D call TRBD1 (6 bases). The germline V gene encodes CDR1 MDHEN and CDR2 SYDVKM. This CDR3 contains 15 residues. Here the CDR3 reads CASSPLIGGNYEQYL. The DNA for the CDR3 is TGCGCCAGCAGCCCCCTAATAGGGGGAAACTACGAGCAGTACCTC.

This rearrangement joins TRBV2 to TRBJ2-7; D is ambiguous. The CDR3 spans 14 residues. Germline values: CDR1 SNHLY, CDR2 FYNNEI. The V end lost 6 bases, the J end lost 1 base, and 13 bases lay between the germline ends. CDR3 sequence (DNA): TGTGCCAGCAGGTCCAACGGGCAGTCCTACGAGCAGTACTTC. This codes for CASRSNGQSYEQYF.

The V and J genes are TRBV14 and TRBJ1-5; TRBD1 might be the D (5 bases). V lost 0 bases and J lost 7, with 13 bases in between. Germline loops: CDR1 SGHDN, CDR2 FVKESK. This CDR3 region has 15 residues. CDR3 nucleotide sequence: TGTGCCAGCAGCCAAGATGGGTGGGGGTCCCAGCCCCAGCATTTT. The encoded protein is CASSQDGWGSQPQHF.

This clonotype occurred many times. The rearrangement links TRBV11-2 to TRBJ1-1, with D tentatively TRBD1 (6 bases). This CDR3 has 14 amino acids. Germline loops: CDR1 SGHAT, CDR2 FQNNGV. Trimming left V 5 bases short and J 4 bases short, with 14 bases between. In DNA form, the CDR3 reads TGTGCCAGCAGCCCAACAAACAGGGTCACTGAAGCTTTCTTT. Residues: CASSPTNRVTEAFF.

Worth noting for this clonotype: Mismatch with germline at one junction end may stem from a read error. This chain uses TRBV27 with TRBJ1-2; the D gene is possibly TRBD1 (6 bases). Germline assignment: CDR1 MNHEY and CDR2 SMNVEV (reference sequence). This CDR3 region has 14 residues. CDR3 bases: TGTGCCAACAGTTTATCGTACAGGGCCTATGGCTACACCTTC. It yields the protein CANSLSYRAYGYTF.

This clonotype appeared a few times. The V call is TRBV20-1, the J call TRBJ2-7; TRBD1 matches 8 bases. CDR1 is DFQATT, CDR2 SNEGSKA, per germline (reference sequence). CDR3 size: 14 residues. With 7 bases clipped from V and 2 bases from J, the junction kept 10 bases outside the gene matches. This CDR3 reads CSVPSGTGPYEQYF. The CDR3 nucleotides are TGCAGTGTTCCTTCCGGGACAGGACCCTACGAGCAGTACTTC.

The V gene is TRBV6-1, the J gene TRBJ2-1; D may be TRBD1 (6 bases). Per the germline V gene, CDR1 is MNHNS and CDR2 is SASEGT. This CDR3 has 14 residues. V lost 7 bases, J lost 2 bases, and 12 bases lay in between. The CDR3 region is CASMQGTTYNEQFF. DNA for the CDR3: TGTGCCAGCATGCAGGGGACAACCTACAATGAGCAGTTCTTC.

V and J are TRBV27 and TRBJ2-7; D not certain. Germline assignment: CDR1 MNHEY and CDR2 SMNVEV (reference sequence). V lost 10 bases and J 2 bases, leaving 12 bases between the germline ends. The CDR3 totals 12 residues. The CDR3 is CAIPPRAYEQYF. CDR3 nucleotide sequence: TGTGCCATCCCTCCCCGCGCCTACGAGCAGTACTTC.

This clonotype was picked up many times. This chain uses TRBV11-2 with TRBJ2-1, with TRBD2 matching 9 bases. Germline lookup yields CDR1 SGHAT and CDR2 FQNNGV. The V segment lost 5 bases and the J segment 4 bases; nucleotides outside the gene matches: 6. The CDR3 has 15 residues. The CDR3 nucleotides are TGTGCCAGCAGCCCGGGACTAGCTCGATACAATGAGCAGTTCTTC. It encodes CASSPGLARYNEQFF.

This clonotype was detected a few times. The rearrangement links TRBV7-8 to TRBJ1-3; D perhaps matches TRBD1 (5 bases). Germline V gives CDR1 SGHVS, CDR2 FQNEAQ. The CDR3 has 16 residues. V lost 0 bases to trimming and J lost 4 bases, with 13 bases between them. The CDR3 bases are TGTGCCAGCAGCTTAGCAGCAGGGCTGGGAGGAAACACCATATATTTT. It yields the protein CASSLAAGLGGNTIYF.

This clonotype was detected ten times or more. The rearrangement uses TRBV30 and TRBJ1-1; D remains unclear. Trimming left V 3 bases short and J 4 bases short, with 9 bases between. Per germline, CDR1 GTSNPN and CDR2 SVGIG (reference sequence). This CDR3 is built from 12 residues. The CDR3, as DNA: TGTGCCTGGAGACTCGAGAGCACTGAAGCTTTCTTT. It encodes CAWRLESTEAFF.

This clonotype was observed a handful of times. The rearrangement uses TRBV20-1 and TRBJ1-1; D not resolved. Trimming left V 3 bases short and J 6 bases short, with 11 bases between. Germline values: CDR1 DFQATT, CDR2 SNEGSKA (reference sequence). The CDR3 covers 12 residues. This CDR3 is CSARLGSSEAFF. CDR3 coding DNA: TGCAGTGCTAGGTTAGGGTCTTCTGAAGCTTTCTTT.

CDR3 in amino acids: CASSLLYTQYF. Written as DNA, the CDR3 is TGTGCCAGCAGCTTACTATATACGCAGTATTTT. The chain uses TRBV12-3 or TRBV12-4 and TRBJ2-3; D remains unclear. The V gene lost 6 bases and the J gene lost 7 bases, with 8 bases spanning the gap. The CDR3 is made up of 11 amino acids.

This clonotype was seen only a few times. This rearrangement joins TRBV9 to TRBJ2-7; perhaps D is TRBD1 or TRBD2 (5 bases each). Deletions cut 3 bases from V and 4 bases from J, with 14 bases between. The germline V gene has CDR1 SGDLS and CDR2 YYNGEE. This CDR3 contains 14 residues. CDR3 nucleotide sequence: TGTGCCAGCAGCGCAGGGACCAACTTATACGAGCAGTACTTC. Amino acids: CASSAGTNLYEQYF.

The chain joins TRBV10-3 to TRBJ2-5, with 7 bases that match TRBD1. J lost 7 bases, V lost 6 bases, and 20 bases had no gene match. This CDR3 is 17 amino acids long. CDR1 is ENHRY and CDR2 is SYGVKD in the germline V gene. CDR3 loop: CAISDEKPGQSRRTQYF. The CDR3 nucleotides are TGTGCCATCAGCGATGAGAAACCGGGACAGTCCCGAAGGACCCAGTACTTC.

The chain carries TRBV7-9 and TRBJ2-2, with TRBD1 identical over 8 bases. The length of the CDR3 is 16 residues. V was clipped by 5 bases and J by 2 bases; unmatched bases: 7. Germline V gene lookup returns CDR1 SEHNR and CDR2 FQNEAQ (reference sequence). Written as DNA, the CDR3 is TGTGCCAGCAGCGTATACAGGGGGTCAAACACCGGGGAGCTGTTTTTT. It specifies CASSVYRGSNTGELFF.

The CDR3 is CSAIPTLGSYNEQFF. The CDR3 bases are TGCAGTGCTATACCGACCCTCGGCTCCTACAATGAGCAGTTCTTC. This sequence joins TRBV20-1 and TRBJ2-1, with unresolved D. The CDR3 is 15 amino acids. In germline, CDR1 is DFQATT, CDR2 SNEGSKA (reference sequence). V was pared by 4 bases and J by 0 bases, with 13 bases between.

This clonotype was observed a few times. CDR3: CATSSMTGGKTEAFF. The CDR3 DNA sequence: TGTGCCACCAGCAGTATGACAGGGGGAAAGACTGAAGCTTTCTTT. The chain is built from TRBV15 and TRBJ1-1; 9 nucleotides match TRBD1. CDR1 is LNHNV, CDR2 YYDKDF, per germline (reference sequence). V was pared by 3 bases and J by 5 bases, with 7 bases of the junction left unmatched. The CDR3 loop spans 15 amino acids.